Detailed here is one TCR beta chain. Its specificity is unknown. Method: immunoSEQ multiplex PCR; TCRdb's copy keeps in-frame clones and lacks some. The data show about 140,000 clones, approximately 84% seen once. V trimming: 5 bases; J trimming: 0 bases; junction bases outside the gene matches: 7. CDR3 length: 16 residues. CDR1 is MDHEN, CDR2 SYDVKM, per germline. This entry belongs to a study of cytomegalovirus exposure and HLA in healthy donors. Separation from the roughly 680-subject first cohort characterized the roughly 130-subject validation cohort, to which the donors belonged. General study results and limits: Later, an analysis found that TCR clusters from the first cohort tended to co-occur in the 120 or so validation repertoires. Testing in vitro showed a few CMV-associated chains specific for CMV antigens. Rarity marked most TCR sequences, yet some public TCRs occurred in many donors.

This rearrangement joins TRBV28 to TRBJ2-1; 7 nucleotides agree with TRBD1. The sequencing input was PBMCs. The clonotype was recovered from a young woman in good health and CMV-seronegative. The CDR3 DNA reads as TGTGCCAGCAGTGTTTCAGGGGGAAGCTCCTACAATGAGCAGTTCTTC. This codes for CASSVSGGSSYNEQFF.